Detailed here is one TCR beta chain. What it binds is unknown. These data originate in a study of CD8+ T cells in alopecia areata. Study-level background: Those treated were given oral tofacitinib at 5 to 10 mg twice daily. Using the percentage of affected scalp area, treated patients' severity was scored.

Reverse transcribed after extraction, RNA yielded cDNA as the sequencing template. TCRdb's table, derived via immunoSEQ multiplex PCR, lists solely in-frame clones and lacks some. The sample yields 150,000 to 200,000 clones, 50% to 75% seen once. Specified treatment: oral pan-JAK inhibitor, 5-10 mg twice daily. Notes on the study in general: Unlike in mice, where it was clearer, TCR sharing across patients was less clear, possibly HLA-related. Administration of tofacitinib significantly diminished scalp clonality and expanded CD8+ clones within the top 100.

V gave up 0 bases and J gave up 5 bases, with 8 bases separating them. The CDR3 sequence is 13 residues long. CDR1 SGHRS and CDR2 YFSETQ come from the germline V gene. The V call is TRBV5-1, the J call TRBJ2-5; D unresolved. The clonotype was recovered from a human donor with alopecia areata. Specimen: CD4+ T cells sorted from blood, collected at approximately week 60, from a patient treated with tofacitinib. Here the CDR3 reads CASSLGLGETQYF. The CDR3, as DNA: TGCGCCAGCAGCTTGGGCCTAGGGGAGACCCAGTACTTC.